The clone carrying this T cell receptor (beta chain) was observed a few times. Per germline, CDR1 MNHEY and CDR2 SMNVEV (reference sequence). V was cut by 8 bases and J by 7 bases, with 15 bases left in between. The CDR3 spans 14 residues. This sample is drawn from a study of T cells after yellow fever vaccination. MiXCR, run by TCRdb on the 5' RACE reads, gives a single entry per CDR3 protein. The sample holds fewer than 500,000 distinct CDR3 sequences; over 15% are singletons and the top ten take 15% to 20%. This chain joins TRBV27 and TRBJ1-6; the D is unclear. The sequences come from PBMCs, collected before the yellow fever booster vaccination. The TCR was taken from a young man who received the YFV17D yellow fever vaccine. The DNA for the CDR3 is TGTGCCAGCCGTCGGGCAGGCCTCAATTCACCCCTCCACTTT. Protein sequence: CASRRAGLNSPLHF.